The 20 T cell receptor beta chains below were found in one sample sequenced in a study of CD8 T cells in ankylosing spondylitis. TCRdb called the 5' RACE reads again in MiXCR, with one record for every CDR3 protein. The sample lists around 130,000 distinct CDR3 sequences; over 6.5% were seen once. The sample consisted of blood, either unsorted or a sorted T cell fraction (not recorded which). The receptors originated from a male donor with ankylosing spondylitis or in good health (not recorded which).

There are many counts of this clonotype. This chain connects TRBV7-2 to TRBJ1-1; D uncertain. Trimming left V 6 bases short and J 0 bases short, with 11 bases between. This CDR3 contains 14 residues. Germline CDR1 is SGHTA and CDR2 is FQGNSA. The CDR3, as DNA: TGTGCCAGCAGTCTTCGGATTTTGAACACTGAAGCTTTCTTT. It encodes CASSLRILNTEAFF.

This clonotype has ten or more counts. The gene calls are TRBV21-1 and TRBJ2-7; TRBD1 is the table's D call, not checked against the DNA. TRBV21-1 is a pseudogene segment. The CDR3 loop spans 19 amino acids. CDR3 in DNA: TGTGCCAGCAGCAAAGGGCACAGGGGGCCTATGACCCTTCCCTACGAGCAGTACTTC. It yields the protein CASSKGHRGPMTLPYEQYF.

At least ten counts were recorded for this clonotype. The V and J genes are TRBV20-1 and TRBJ2-3, with 8 positions matching TRBD1. This CDR3 is built from 15 residues. J gave up 0 bases and V 0 bases, and 2 bases lay outside the gene matches. Germline assignment: CDR1 DFQATT and CDR2 SNEGSKA (reference sequence). The CDR3: CSARDQGASTDTQYF. The CDR3 DNA is TGCAGTGCTAGAGATCAGGGGGCCAGCACAGATACGCAGTATTTT.

Note on this clonotype: One end of the junction is discordant with germline, which a read error may explain. This chain joins TRBV12-3 or TRBV12-4 and TRBJ1-5; possible D gene TRBD1, 6 bases. CDR3 length equals 15 residues. This chain's CDR3 is CASSLGGAGNLPQHF. Written as DNA, the CDR3 is TGTGCCAGCAGTTTAGGGGGGGCTGGCAATCTGCCCCAGCATTTT.

This clonotype was counted ten times or more. The V and J genes are TRBV4-1 and TRBJ2-1, with 14 bases lining up with TRBD2. The CDR3 consists of 17 residues. Germline CDR1 and CDR2: MGHRA and YSYEKL. V was clipped by 3 bases and J by 10 bases; unmatched bases: 11. This chain's CDR3 is CASSQYTTTSGRGEQFF. Here the CDR3 DNA reads TGCGCCAGCAGCCAGTATACTACGACTAGCGGGAGGGGCGAGCAGTTCTTC.

This clonotype was counted at least ten times. The chain carries TRBV5-1 and TRBJ2-2; D call uncertain. V lost 1 base to trimming and J lost 6 bases, with 10 bases between them. This CDR3 is built from 14 residues. Germline V gene sequence: CDR1 SGHRS, CDR2 YFSETQ. CDR3: CASSLRWAAGELFF. Written as DNA, the CDR3 is TGCGCCAGCAGCTTGAGATGGGCGGCCGGGGAGCTGTTTTTT.

In this sample, this clonotype turned up many times. The chain carries TRBV7-9 and TRBJ2-7; D is uncertain. V lost 1 base and J lost 12, with 13 bases in between. The CDR3 runs 12 residues. Germline CDR1 reads SEHNR; CDR2 reads FQNEAQ (reference sequence). The CDR3: CASSLEDLLWYF. CDR3 DNA sequence: TGTGCCAGCAGCTTAGAGGACCTCCTTTGGTACTTC.

This clonotype was seen repeatedly, ten times or more. CDR3 DNA sequence: TGCGCCAGCAGCTTGGGAGGCGGGACTGAGGAGCAGTTCTTC. Translation: CASSLGGGTEEQFF. The chain is built from TRBV5-1 and TRBJ2-1; D may be TRBD2 (6 bases). The V and J ends lost 0 bases and 10 bases respectively, with 14 bases between them. Germline assignment: CDR1 SGHRS and CDR2 YFSETQ. This CDR3 is 14 amino acids long.

Ten or more counts support this clonotype. The rearrangement links TRBV29-1 to TRBJ2-3, with a weak D call TRBD1 (5 bases). Trimming removed 2 bases from V and 4 bases from J, with 16 bases in between. Germline lookup yields CDR1 SQVTM and CDR2 ANQGSEA. The CDR3 consists of 15 residues. CDR3 region: CSVEWVVKGSDTQYF. The CDR3 DNA follows: TGCAGCGTTGAATGGGTCGTCAAGGGGTCAGATACGCAGTATTTT.

This clonotype occurred many times. This sequence joins TRBV5-1 and TRBJ1-6, with D perhaps matching TRBD1 (6 bases). CDR1 SGHRS and CDR2 YFSETQ come from the germline V gene. CDR3 length equals 15 residues. V shed 3 bases and J shed 10 bases, with 17 bases lying between them. The CDR3 DNA follows: TGCGCCAGCAGCTCGAATACAGGGTATGGGTCACCCCTCCACTTT. Translating gives CASSSNTGYGSPLHF.

This clonotype occurred many times. The chain uses TRBV5-1 and TRBJ2-3, with TRBD2 matching over 10 bases. This CDR3 is built from 15 residues. Germline CDR1 is SGHRS and CDR2 is YFSETQ. The J segment lost 7 bases and the V segment lost 0 bases, leaving 5 bases of the junction unmatched. CDR3 residues: CASSLGLAGVHTQYF. The CDR3 nucleotides read TGCGCCAGCAGCTTGGGGCTAGCGGGAGTCCATACGCAGTATTTT.

This clonotype was observed a few times. This chain joins TRBV7-2 and TRBJ2-2; D unresolved. The germline CDR1 and CDR2 sequences are SGHTA and FQGNSA. V lost 2 bases and J lost 3, with 10 bases in between. This CDR3 contains 15 residues. Here the CDR3 DNA reads TGTGCCAGCAGCTTATTCATCCCCGACACCGGGGAGCTGTTTTTT. Translation: CASSLFIPDTGELFF. Complete variable domain (other parts from reference TRBV7-2 and TRBJ2-2): GAGVSQSPSNKVTEKGKDVELRCDPISGHTALYWYRQSLGQGLEFLIYFQGNSAPDKSGLPSDRFSAERTGGSVSTLTIQRTQQEDSAVYLCASSLFIPDTGELFFGEGSRLTVL.

Ten or more counts support this clonotype. The chain carries TRBV29-1 and TRBJ1-4; TRBD1 agrees at 9 bases. The CDR3 is 15 residues long. Trimming cost V 4 bases and J 5 bases; bases outside gene matches: 8. Per the germline V gene, CDR1 is SQVTM and CDR2 is ANQGSEA. The CDR3 DNA follows: TGCAGCGTTGCCCTCAACGGACAGGGGAATGAAAAACTGTTTTTT. Its protein is CSVALNGQGNEKLFF.

This clonotype was recorded many times. The J gene is TRBJ2-5, the V gene TRBV5-1, with D tentatively TRBD2 (6 bases). The CDR3 sequence is 15 residues long. Trimming cost V 2 bases and J 2 bases, with 13 bases left between them. Looked up from germline, CDR1 is SGHRS and CDR2 is YFSETQ. CDR3 amino acids: CASSFVQGGQETQYF. In DNA form, the CDR3 reads TGCGCCAGCAGCTTCGTCCAGGGAGGACAAGAGACCCAGTACTTC.

This clonotype was detected many times. V gene TRBV5-6 combines with J gene TRBJ2-1; D is perhaps TRBD1 (6 bases). The CDR3 extends over 14 amino acids. The V end lost 4 bases, the J end lost 0 bases, and 8 bases lay between the germline ends. Germline CDR1 SGHDT, CDR2 YYEEEE. The CDR3 coding sequence is TGTGCCAGCAGCGGGACAATCTCCTACAATGAGCAGTTCTTC. It translates to CASSGTISYNEQFF.

Ten or more counts support this clonotype. The chain is built from TRBV28 and TRBJ1-5; 8 nucleotides match TRBD1. This CDR3 contains 15 residues. The V gene's germline CDR1 is MDHEN and CDR2 SYDVKM. J lost 0 bases, V lost 5 bases, and 3 bases had no gene match. The CDR3 is CASSQDRVSNQPQHF. CDR3 nucleotide sequence: TGTGCCAGCAGTCAGGACAGGGTTAGCAATCAGCCCCAGCATTTT.

This clonotype was seen ten or more times. J is TRBJ2-3 and V is TRBV5-1; TRBD1 agrees at 9 bases. Losses at the gene ends were 4 bases for V and 5 bases for J; bases not matched to a gene: 5. CDR1 SGHRS and CDR2 YFSETQ come from the germline V gene. This CDR3 contains 14 residues. For the CDR3, the DNA is TGCGCCAGCAGCCTGGGACAGGGATTAGATACGCAGTATTTT. Translation: CASSLGQGLDTQYF.

This clonotype has a count of ten or more. This CDR3 is CASSPIDGTRTEITDTQYF. DNA of the CDR3: TGTGCCAGCAGTCCAATCGACGGGACTCGTACAGAAATCACAGATACGCAGTATTTT. The chain recombines TRBV2 with TRBJ2-3; possibly TRBD2 for D (6 bases). Trimming took off 5 bases at V and 2 bases at J, with 26 bases between the two ends. Germline V gives CDR1 SNHLY, CDR2 FYNNEI. The length of the CDR3 is 19 residues.

This clonotype was picked up many times. V and J are TRBV5-1 and TRBJ1-6, with D unresolved. The CDR3 sequence is 18 residues long. The germline gives CDR1 SGHRS, CDR2 YFSETQ. Deletions cut 0 bases from V and 0 bases from J, with 13 bases between. DNA of the CDR3: TGCGCCAGCAGCTTGGTTGGGTCCCAAAGCTCCTATAATTCACCCCTCCACTTT. This encodes CASSLVGSQSSYNSPLHF.

This clonotype has just a few counts. The DNA for the CDR3 is TGTGCCAGCAGCGTATCCGGACAGGGCCTCTCCTACGAGCAGTACTTC. As protein: CASSVSGQGLSYEQYF. The chain has TRBV9 and TRBJ2-7; 8 nucleotides line up with TRBD1. V gave up 1 base and J gave up 0 bases; unmatched junction bases: 6. The germline V gene encodes CDR1 SGDLS and CDR2 YYNGEE. The CDR3 contains 16 residues.